The 9 T cell receptor beta chains presented below share a single source sample, sequenced in a study of regulatory T cells in long-lasting Graves disease. Assembly of TCR beta libraries relied on iRepertoire HTBI primers together with Arm-PCR of CDR3 regions. TCRdb reprocessed the multiplex PCR reads via MiXCR and lists one record per CDR3 protein. The data hold approximately 400,000 distinct CDR3 sequences, with approximately 12% observed a single time. Sample time point: newly diagnosed GD, antithyroid drugs for less than 3 months. There was RNA extracted from PBMCs, and the TCR library was made from it. The same data also went into a second study, on T cells in Graves' hyperthyroidism and ophthalmopathy.

The sequenced sample was peripheral blood mononuclear cells (PBMCs), obtained at new diagnosis, from a patient treated with antithyroid drugs. The receptors come from a woman younger than 30 with Graves disease.

The rearrangement links TRBV7-9 to TRBJ2-3, with 11 bases matching TRBD2. This CDR3 is 16 amino acids long. After removal of 5 bases from V and 6 bases from J, the junction contained 10 bases not matched to a gene. Per the germline V gene, CDR1 is SEHNR and CDR2 is FQNEAQ (reference sequence). The CDR3 DNA follows: TGTGCCAGCAGCACCCTAGCGGGGGGTATTTCTGATACGCAGTATTTT. This encodes CASSTLAGGISDTQYF.

This clonotype appeared a few times. This sequence joins TRBV4-1 and TRBJ2-1; 8 positions match TRBD2. The CDR3 has 14 residues. Germline-derived CDR1 and CDR2 are MGHRA and YSYEKL. Trimming took 5 bases from V and 8 from J; bases not matched to a gene: 8. CDR3 coding DNA: TGCGCCAGCAGCTATATAGCGGGATGGGATGAGCAGTTCTTC. Amino acid sequence: CASSYIAGWDEQFF.

This clonotype was detected ten times or more. V usage is TRBV7-9 and J usage is TRBJ2-2; tentative D call: TRBD1 (5 bases). Germline V gives CDR1 SEHNR, CDR2 FQNEAQ (reference sequence). The CDR3 is 13 residues long. Trimming stripped 1 base from V and 10 bases from J, with 10 bases between. CDR3 nucleotides: TGTGCCAGCAGCTTAGGACAGTCCACGGAGCTGTTTTTT. Translation gives CASSLGQSTELFF.

This clonotype was recorded many times. This chain uses TRBV28 with TRBJ2-3, with 9 bases fitting TRBD2. The germline V gene has CDR1 MDHEN and CDR2 SYDVKM. J gave up 0 bases and V 3 bases, and 4 bases lay outside the gene matches. This CDR3 contains 16 residues. This CDR3 reads CASSFGGLASTDTQYF. The CDR3 DNA is TGTGCCAGCAGTTTTGGGGGACTAGCAAGCACAGATACGCAGTATTTT.

This clonotype was seen many times. This rearrangement joins TRBV29-1 to TRBJ2-1, with TRBD2 identical over 9 bases. The V and J ends lost 5 bases and 4 bases, in that order; junction bases with no gene match: 3. The CDR3 is 13 residues long. Per germline, CDR1 SQVTM and CDR2 ANQGSEA. Here the CDR3 DNA reads TGCAGCGTTCCGGCGGGAGGGTACAATGAGCAGTTCTTC. It translates to CSVPAGGYNEQFF.

The table lists this clonotype with many counts. The rearrangement links TRBV28 to TRBJ2-4; 7 nucleotides match TRBD2. Germline V gene sequence: CDR1 MDHEN, CDR2 SYDVKM. CDR3 size: 12 residues. J lost 8 bases, V lost 3 bases, and 1 base had no gene match. The CDR3 spells CASSLGGDIQYF. Here the CDR3 DNA reads TGTGCCAGCAGTTTGGGGGGGGACATTCAGTACTTC.

The sample holds a few counts of this clonotype. The chain has TRBV28 and TRBJ1-2; D gene unclear. The V gene's germline CDR1 is MDHEN and CDR2 SYDVKM. V lost 3 bases and J lost 4, with 12 bases in between. The CDR3 contains 14 residues. The CDR3 sequence: CASSFEYGIYGYTF. The CDR3, as DNA: TGTGCCAGCAGTTTCGAGTACGGAATCTATGGCTACACCTTC.

This clonotype was seen at least ten times. This rearrangement joins TRBV28 to TRBJ2-3; D is unclear. The CDR3 covers 13 residues. Trimming stripped 6 bases from V and 0 bases from J, with 7 bases between. Germline V gene sequence: CDR1 MDHEN, CDR2 SYDVKM. The CDR3 loop is CASRDPSTDTQYF. DNA of the CDR3: TGTGCCAGCAGGGACCCAAGCACAGATACGCAGTATTTT.

This clonotype showed up many times. The chain uses TRBV6-1 and TRBJ2-1, with D perhaps matching TRBD2 (7 bases). Trimming left V 5 bases short and J 2 bases short, with 31 bases between. The germline V gene encodes CDR1 MNHNS and CDR2 SASEGT. This CDR3 has 21 residues. The CDR3 DNA follows: TGTGCCAGCAGTAAACTGTCACTTCTGGCGGGGGCTGATTTAACCTACAATGAGCAGTTCTTC. Protein product: CASSKLSLLAGADLTYNEQFF.